Sequencing of this TCR beta chain was carried out in a study of breast tumors, draining lymph nodes, adjacent tissues. In germline, CDR1 is SGHVS, CDR2 FQNEAQ. The CDR3 consists of 12 residues. Trimming stripped 5 bases from V and 4 bases from J, with 8 bases between. Axillary draining lymph nodes of breast cancer patients supplied the node samples. TCRdb independently ran MiXCR on the multiplex PCR reads; one entry per CDR3 protein. The sample has fewer than 200,000 distinct CDR3 sequences; 30% to 35% are singletons. Study-wide results and caveats: Luminal-like breast cancer showed significantly higher tumor–nontumor repertoire similarity than basal-like. Tumor T cell lymph node origin was a supported hypothesis, not proven.

As regards this clonotype: The antigen is unknown.

The sample comprised axillary lymph node tissue. The origin of this receptor is a female donor with breast cancer. Some clones in this sample may be carry-over from other donors' samples. This chain uses TRBV7-8 with TRBJ1-1; no clear D gene. The DNA of the CDR3 is TGTGCCAGCAGCCGACTCTTCACTGAAGCTTTCTTT. It specifies CASSRLFTEAFF.